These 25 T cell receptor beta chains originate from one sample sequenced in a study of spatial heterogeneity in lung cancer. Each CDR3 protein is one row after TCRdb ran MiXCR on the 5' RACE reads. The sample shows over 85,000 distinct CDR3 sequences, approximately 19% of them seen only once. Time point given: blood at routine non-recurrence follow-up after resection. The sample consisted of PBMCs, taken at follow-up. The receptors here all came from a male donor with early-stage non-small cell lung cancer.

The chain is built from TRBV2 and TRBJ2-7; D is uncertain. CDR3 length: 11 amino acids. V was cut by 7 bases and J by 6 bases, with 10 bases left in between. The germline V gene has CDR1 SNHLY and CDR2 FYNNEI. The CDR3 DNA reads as TGTGCCAGCATCATTCACGCCGAGCAGTACGTC. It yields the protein CASIIHAEQYV.

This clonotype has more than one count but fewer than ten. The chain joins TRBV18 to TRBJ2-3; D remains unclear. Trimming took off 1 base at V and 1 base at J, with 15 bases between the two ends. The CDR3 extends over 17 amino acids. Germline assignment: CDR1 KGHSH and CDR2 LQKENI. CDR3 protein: CASSPRLKDGGTDTQYF. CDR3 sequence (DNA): TGTGCCAGCTCACCACGGCTAAAGGACGGAGGCACAGATACGCAGTATTTT.

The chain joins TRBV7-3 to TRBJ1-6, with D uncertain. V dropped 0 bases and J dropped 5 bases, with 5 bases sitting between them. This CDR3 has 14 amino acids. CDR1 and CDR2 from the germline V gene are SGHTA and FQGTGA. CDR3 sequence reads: CASSLTANNSPLHF. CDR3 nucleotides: TGTGCCAGCAGCTTAACGGCCAATAATTCACCCCTCCACTTT. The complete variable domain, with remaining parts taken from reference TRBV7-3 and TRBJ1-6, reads GAGVSQTPSNKVTEKGKYVELRCDPISGHTALYWYRQSLGQGPEFLIYFQGTGAADDSGLPNDRFFAVRPEGSVSTLKIQRTERGDSAVYLCASSLTANNSPLHFGNGTRLTVT.

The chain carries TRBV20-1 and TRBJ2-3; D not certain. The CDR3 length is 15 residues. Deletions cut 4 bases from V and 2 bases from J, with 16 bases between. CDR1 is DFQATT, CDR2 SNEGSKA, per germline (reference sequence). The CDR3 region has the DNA TGCAGTGCTACACCCTCACCCTCGCACACAGATACGCAGTATTTT. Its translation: CSATPSPSHTDTQYF.

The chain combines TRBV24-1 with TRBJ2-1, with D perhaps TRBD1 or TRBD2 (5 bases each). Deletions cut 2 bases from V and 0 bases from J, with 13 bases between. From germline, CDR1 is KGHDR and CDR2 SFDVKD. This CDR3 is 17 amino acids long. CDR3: CATSDWGTASSYNEQFF. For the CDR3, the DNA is TGTGCCACCAGTGATTGGGGGACGGCTAGCTCCTACAATGAGCAGTTCTTC.

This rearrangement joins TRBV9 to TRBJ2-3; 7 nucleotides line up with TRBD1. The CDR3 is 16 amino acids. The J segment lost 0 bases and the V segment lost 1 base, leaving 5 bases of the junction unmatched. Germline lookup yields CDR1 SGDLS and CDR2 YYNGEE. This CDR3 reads CASSVTTGPSTDTQYF. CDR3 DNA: TGTGCCAGCAGCGTAACGACAGGGCCTAGCACAGATACGCAGTATTTT. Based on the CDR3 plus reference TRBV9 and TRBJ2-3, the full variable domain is DSGVTQTPKHLITATGQRVTLRCSPRSGDLSVYWYQQSLDQGLQFLIQYYNGEERAKGNILERFSAQQFPDLHSELNLSSLELGDSALYFCASSVTTGPSTDTQYFGPGTRLTVL.

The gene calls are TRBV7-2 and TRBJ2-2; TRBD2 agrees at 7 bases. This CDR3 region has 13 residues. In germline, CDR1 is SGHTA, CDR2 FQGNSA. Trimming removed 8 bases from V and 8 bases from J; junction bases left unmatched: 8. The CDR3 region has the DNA TGTGCCAGCGGCCTTCGGGGGGAAGGGGAGCTGTTTTTT. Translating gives CASGLRGEGELFF.

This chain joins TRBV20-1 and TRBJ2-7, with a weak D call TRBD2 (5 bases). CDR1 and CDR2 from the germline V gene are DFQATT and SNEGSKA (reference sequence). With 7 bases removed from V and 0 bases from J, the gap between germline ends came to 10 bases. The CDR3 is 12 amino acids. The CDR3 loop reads CSVASNSYEQYF. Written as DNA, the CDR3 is TGCAGTGTTGCTAGCAACTCCTACGAGCAGTACTTC.

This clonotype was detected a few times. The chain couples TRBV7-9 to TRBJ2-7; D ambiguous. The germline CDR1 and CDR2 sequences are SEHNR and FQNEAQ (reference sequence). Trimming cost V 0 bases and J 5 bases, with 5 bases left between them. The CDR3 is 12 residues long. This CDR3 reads CASSLADHEQYV. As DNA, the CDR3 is TGTGCCAGCAGCTTAGCTGACCACGAGCAGTACGTC.

Here the CDR3 reads CSARRDDHSPLHF. Written as DNA, the CDR3 is TGCAGTGCTAGAAGGGACGACCATTCACCCCTCCACTTT. This sequence joins TRBV20-1 and TRBJ1-6; D possibly corresponds to TRBD1 (5 bases). Germline V gene lookup returns CDR1 DFQATT and CDR2 SNEGSKA (reference sequence). V gave up 2 bases and J gave up 8 bases, with 10 bases separating them. The CDR3 sequence is 13 residues long.

As DNA, the CDR3 is TGCGCCAGCAGCGGAGGACGAACAGGAAACACCATATATTTT. It codes for CASSGGRTGNTIYF. J is TRBJ1-3 and V is TRBV5-1; D is unresolved. This CDR3 region has 14 residues. Trimming took 4 bases from V and 4 from J, leaving 12 bases between them. The germline gives CDR1 SGHRS, CDR2 YFSETQ.

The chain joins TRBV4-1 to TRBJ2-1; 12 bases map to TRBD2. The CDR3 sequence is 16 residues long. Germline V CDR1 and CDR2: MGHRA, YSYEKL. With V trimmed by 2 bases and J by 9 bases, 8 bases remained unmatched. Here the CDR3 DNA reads TGCGCCAGCAGCCAAAATCTAGCGGGAGGGCCAAGTGAGCAGTTCTTC. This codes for CASSQNLAGGPSEQFF.

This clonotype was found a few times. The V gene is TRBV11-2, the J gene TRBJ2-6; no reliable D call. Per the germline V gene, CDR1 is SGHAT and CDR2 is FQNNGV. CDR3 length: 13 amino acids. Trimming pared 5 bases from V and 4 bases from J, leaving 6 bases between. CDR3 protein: CASSLQGANVLTF. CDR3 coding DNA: TGTGCCAGCAGCCTCCAGGGGGCCAACGTCCTGACTTTC.

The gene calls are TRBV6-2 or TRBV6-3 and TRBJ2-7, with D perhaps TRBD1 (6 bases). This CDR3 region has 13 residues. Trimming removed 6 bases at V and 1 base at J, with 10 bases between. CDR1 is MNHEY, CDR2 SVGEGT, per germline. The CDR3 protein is CASSKTGSYEQYV. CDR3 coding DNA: TGTGCCAGCAGCAAAACAGGGTCCTACGAGCAGTACGTC.

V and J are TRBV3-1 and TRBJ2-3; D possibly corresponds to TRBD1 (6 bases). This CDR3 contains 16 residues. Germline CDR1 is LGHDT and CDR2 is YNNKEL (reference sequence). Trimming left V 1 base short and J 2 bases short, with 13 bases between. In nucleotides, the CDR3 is TGTGCCAGCAGCCAAGGAAAGGGGGTTATCACAGATACGCAGTATTTT. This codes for CASSQGKGVITDTQYF.

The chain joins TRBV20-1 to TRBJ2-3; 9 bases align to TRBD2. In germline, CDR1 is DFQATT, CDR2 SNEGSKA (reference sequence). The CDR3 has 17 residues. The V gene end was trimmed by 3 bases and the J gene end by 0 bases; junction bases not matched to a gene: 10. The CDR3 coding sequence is TGCAGTGCTAGCCCGATAGCGGGGGACGCTAGCACAGATACGCAGTATTTT. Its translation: CSASPIAGDASTDTQYF.

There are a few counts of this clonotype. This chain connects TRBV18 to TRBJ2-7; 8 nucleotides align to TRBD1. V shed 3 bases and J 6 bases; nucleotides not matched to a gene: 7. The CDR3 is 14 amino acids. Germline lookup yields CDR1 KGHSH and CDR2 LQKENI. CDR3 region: CASSPRTGSFEQYV. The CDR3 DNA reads TGTGCCAGCTCACCGAGGACAGGGTCATTCGAGCAGTACGTC.

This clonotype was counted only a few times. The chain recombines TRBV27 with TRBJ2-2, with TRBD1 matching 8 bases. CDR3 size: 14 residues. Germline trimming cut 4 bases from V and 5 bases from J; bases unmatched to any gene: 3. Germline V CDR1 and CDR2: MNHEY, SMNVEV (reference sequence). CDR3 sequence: CASSSGGRTGELFF. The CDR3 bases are TGTGCCAGCAGTTCAGGGGGCAGGACCGGGGAGCTGTTTTTT.

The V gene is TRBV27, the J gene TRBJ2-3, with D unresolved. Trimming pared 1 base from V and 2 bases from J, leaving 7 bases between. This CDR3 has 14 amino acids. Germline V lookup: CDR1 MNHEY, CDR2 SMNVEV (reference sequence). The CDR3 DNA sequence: TGTGCCAGCAGTTTATTGGGTTCCACAGATACGCAGTATTTT. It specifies CASSLLGSTDTQYF.

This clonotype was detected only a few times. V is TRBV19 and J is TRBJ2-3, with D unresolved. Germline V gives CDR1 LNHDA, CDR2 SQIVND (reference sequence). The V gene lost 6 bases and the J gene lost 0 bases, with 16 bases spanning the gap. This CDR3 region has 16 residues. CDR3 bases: TGTGCCAGTAGCAGCTGGGCCGGAGCTAGCACAGATACGCAGTATTTT. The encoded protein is CASSSWAGASTDTQYF.

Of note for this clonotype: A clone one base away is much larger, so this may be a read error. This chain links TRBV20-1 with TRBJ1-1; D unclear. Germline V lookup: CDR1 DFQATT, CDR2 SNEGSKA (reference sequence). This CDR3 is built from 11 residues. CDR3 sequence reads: CRVSGNTEAFF. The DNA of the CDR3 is TGCAGGGTATCTGGGAACACTGAAGCTTTCTTT.

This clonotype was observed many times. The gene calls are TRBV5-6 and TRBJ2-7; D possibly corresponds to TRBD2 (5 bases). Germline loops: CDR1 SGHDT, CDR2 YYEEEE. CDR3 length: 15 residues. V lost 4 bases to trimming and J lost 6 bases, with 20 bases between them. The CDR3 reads CASSPSLVISGEQYF. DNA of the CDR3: TGTGCCAGCAGCCCATCACTAGTTATCAGTGGCGAGCAGTACTTC.

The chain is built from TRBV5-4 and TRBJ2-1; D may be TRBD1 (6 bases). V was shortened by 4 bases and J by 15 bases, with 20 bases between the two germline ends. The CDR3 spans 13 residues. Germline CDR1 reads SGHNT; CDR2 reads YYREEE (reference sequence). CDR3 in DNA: TGTGCCAGCAGCGAAAAAATGGACAGTCCTGGGTTCTTC. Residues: CASSEKMDSPGFF.

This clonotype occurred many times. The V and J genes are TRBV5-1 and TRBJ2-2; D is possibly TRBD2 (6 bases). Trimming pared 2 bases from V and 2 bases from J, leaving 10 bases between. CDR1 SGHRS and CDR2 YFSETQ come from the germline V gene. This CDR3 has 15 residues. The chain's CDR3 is CASSFSGDNTGELFF. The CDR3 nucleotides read TGCGCCAGCAGCTTTAGCGGAGATAACACCGGGGAGCTGTTTTTT.

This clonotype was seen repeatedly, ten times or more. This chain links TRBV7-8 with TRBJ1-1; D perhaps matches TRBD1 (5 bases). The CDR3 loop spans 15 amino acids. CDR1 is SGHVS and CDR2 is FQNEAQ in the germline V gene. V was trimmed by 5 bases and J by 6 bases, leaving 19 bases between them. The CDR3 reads CASSINAGWGSEAFF. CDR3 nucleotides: TGTGCCAGCAGCATTAATGCAGGGTGGGGATCTGAAGCTTTCTTT.